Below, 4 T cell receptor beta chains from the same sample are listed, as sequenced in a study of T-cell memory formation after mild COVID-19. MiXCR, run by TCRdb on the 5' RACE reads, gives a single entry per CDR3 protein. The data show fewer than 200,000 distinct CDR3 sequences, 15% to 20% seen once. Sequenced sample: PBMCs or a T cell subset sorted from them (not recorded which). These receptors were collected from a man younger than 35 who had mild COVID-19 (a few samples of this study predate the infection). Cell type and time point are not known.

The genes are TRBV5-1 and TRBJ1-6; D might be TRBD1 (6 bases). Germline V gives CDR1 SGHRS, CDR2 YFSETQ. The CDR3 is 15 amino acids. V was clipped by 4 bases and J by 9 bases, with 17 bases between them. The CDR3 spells CASSPQGHGGSPLHF. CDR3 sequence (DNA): TGCGCCAGCAGCCCTCAGGGACACGGCGGTTCACCCCTCCACTTT. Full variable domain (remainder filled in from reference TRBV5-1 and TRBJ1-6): KAGVTQTPRYLIKTRGQQVTLSCSPISGHRSVSWYQQTPGQGLQFLFEYFSETQRNKGNFPGRFSGRQFSNSRSEMNVSTLELGDSALYLCASSPQGHGGSPLHFGNGTRLTVT.

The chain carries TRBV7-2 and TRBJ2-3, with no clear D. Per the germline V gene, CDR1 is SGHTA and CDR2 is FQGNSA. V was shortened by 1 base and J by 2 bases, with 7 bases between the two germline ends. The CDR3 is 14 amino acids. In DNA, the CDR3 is TGTGCCAGCAGCTTAGAACCGGTCACAGATACGCAGTATTTT. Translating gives CASSLEPVTDTQYF.

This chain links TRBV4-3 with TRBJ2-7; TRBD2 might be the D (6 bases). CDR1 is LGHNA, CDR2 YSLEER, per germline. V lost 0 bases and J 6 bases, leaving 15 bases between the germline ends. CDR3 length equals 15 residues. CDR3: CASSQDGRGDAEQYF. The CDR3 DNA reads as TGCGCCAGCAGCCAAGATGGGCGGGGTGATGCCGAGCAGTACTTC.

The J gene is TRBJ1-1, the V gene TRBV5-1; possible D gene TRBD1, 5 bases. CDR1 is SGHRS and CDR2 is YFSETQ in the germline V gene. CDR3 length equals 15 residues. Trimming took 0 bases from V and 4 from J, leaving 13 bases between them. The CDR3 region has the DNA TGCGCCAGCAGCTTGGTTTGGGGGTACGGCACTGAAGCTTTCTTT. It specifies CASSLVWGYGTEAFF.